The 12 T cell receptor beta chains below were found in one sample sequenced in a study of T cells in Graves' hyperthyroidism and ophthalmopathy. Amplification of TCR beta CDR3 regions was performed using RNA transcripts as template. HTBI primers were used for first-round RT-PCR of the TCR CDR3. TCRdb fed the multiplex PCR reads into MiXCR, producing one record per CDR3 protein. The repertoire holds fewer than 750,000 distinct CDR3 sequences, under 15% seen once, with around 4% in the top ten. The sequencing sample was made of blood. These receptors were taken from a woman between 35 and 50 years old with Graves' ophthalmopathy.

V usage is TRBV18 and J usage is TRBJ2-1, with 7 nucleotides matching TRBD1. This CDR3 has 19 amino acids. V gave up 6 bases and J gave up 0 bases; unmatched junction bases: 17. The germline CDR1 and CDR2 sequences are KGHSH and LQKENI. The CDR3 protein is CASSPINPGQASSYNEQFF. For the CDR3, the DNA is TGTGCCAGCTCGCCCATCAATCCCGGACAGGCGAGCTCCTACAATGAGCAGTTCTTC. The full variable domain, completed using reference TRBV18 and TRBJ2-1, is NAGVMQNPRHLVRRRGQEARLRCSPMKGHSHVYWYRQLPEEGLKFMVYLQKENIIDESGMPKERFSAEFPKEGPSILRIQQVVRGDSAAYFCASSPINPGQASSYNEQFFGPGTRLTVL.

The J gene is TRBJ1-1, the V gene TRBV28; unclear D gene. The CDR3 runs 13 residues. Looked up from germline, CDR1 is MDHEN and CDR2 is SYDVKM. V was trimmed by 1 base and J by 7 bases, leaving 10 bases between them. This CDR3 reads CASSLYRRNEAFF. As DNA, the CDR3 is TGTGCCAGCAGTTTATACCGAAGGAATGAAGCTTTCTTT.

This clonotype was observed many times. The chain employs TRBV24-1 and TRBJ2-4; D not resolved. Trimming removed 4 bases at V and 0 bases at J, with 12 bases between. From germline, CDR1 is KGHDR and CDR2 SFDVKD. The CDR3 length is 16 residues. The CDR3 nucleotides are TGTGCCACCAGTGACTCGGCAGACCTAGCCAAAAACATTCAGTACTTC. Its translation: CATSDSADLAKNIQYF.

This clonotype was found many times. J is TRBJ2-7 and V is TRBV6-2 or TRBV6-3; 7 bases align to TRBD2. This CDR3 comprises 15 residues. Germline CDR1 and CDR2: MNHEY and SVGEGT. Trimming cost V 2 bases and J 4 bases; bases outside gene matches: 8. The CDR3 sequence is CASSYERERLYEQYF. DNA of the CDR3: TGTGCCAGCAGTTACGAGCGGGAAAGGCTTTACGAGCAGTACTTC.

The sample holds many counts of this clonotype. The rearrangement joins TRBV29-1 to TRBJ1-1, with TRBD1 identical over 10 bases. The V gene end was trimmed by 6 bases and the J gene end by 7 bases; junction bases not matched to a gene: 11. Germline V gene sequence: CDR1 SQVTM, CDR2 ANQGSEA. The CDR3 is made up of 14 amino acids. The CDR3 protein is CSVAGTGDSVEAFF. As DNA, the CDR3 is TGCAGCGTAGCCGGGACAGGGGACTCTGTTGAAGCTTTCTTT. The complete variable domain, with remaining parts taken from reference TRBV29-1 and TRBJ1-1, reads SAVISQKPSRDICQRGTSLTIQCQVDSQVTMMFWYRQQPGQSLTLIATANQGSEATYESGFVIDKFPISRPNLTFSTLTVSNMSPEDSSIYLCSVAGTGDSVEAFFGQGTRLTVV.

This clonotype occurred many times. The chain uses TRBV7-2 and TRBJ1-5, with TRBD1 as a possible D gene (5 bases). Germline-derived CDR1 and CDR2 are SGHTA and FQGNSA. Trimming took off 2 bases at V and 5 bases at J, with 13 bases between the two ends. This CDR3 region has 15 residues. The CDR3 DNA is TGTGCCAGCAGCTTATTTGGCAGGGAGGATCAGCCCCAGCATTTT. Encoded protein: CASSLFGREDQPQHF.

The J gene is TRBJ1-2, the V gene TRBV12-3 or TRBV12-4; 11 bases are a match to TRBD1. V lost 5 bases to trimming and J lost 6 bases; unmatched junction nucleotides: 5. This CDR3 is built from 14 residues. The CDR3 sequence is CASSPGQGVDGYTF. CDR3 in DNA: TGTGCCAGCAGTCCGGGACAGGGGGTCGATGGCTACACCTTC.

This clonotype was observed at least ten times. The chain employs TRBV27 and TRBJ2-2, with D hard to call. Between the trimmed V and J ends, which lost 4 bases and 0 bases, there was a span of 15 bases. This CDR3 is 17 amino acids long. Per the germline V gene, CDR1 is MNHEY and CDR2 is SMNVEV (reference sequence). The chain's CDR3 is CASSYHPTGANTGELFF. In nucleotides, the CDR3 is TGTGCCAGCAGTTACCACCCCACGGGCGCGAACACCGGGGAGCTGTTTTTT.

This clonotype was found many times. In DNA form, the CDR3 reads TGTGCTTCGGGTATGGCGAGACAGGGGTCCTACGAGCAGTACTTC. This codes for CASGMARQGSYEQYF. The chain has TRBV19 and TRBJ2-7; 8 nucleotides align to TRBD1. Germline V gene data show CDR1 as LNHDA and CDR2 as SQIVND (reference sequence). The CDR3 runs 15 residues.

Ten or more counts support this clonotype. The chain carries TRBV6-1 and TRBJ1-2, with D possibly being TRBD1 (6 bases). Germline V lookup: CDR1 MNHNS, CDR2 SASEGT. Trimming pared 3 bases from V and 5 bases from J, leaving 13 bases between. CDR3 size: 14 residues. CDR3 residues: CASSDSRRGYGYTF. The CDR3 nucleotides read TGTGCCAGCAGTGATTCCAGGAGGGGGTATGGCTACACCTTC.

This clonotype was recorded at least ten times. The chain has TRBV28 and TRBJ2-3; 9 bases align to TRBD2. Germline-derived CDR1 and CDR2 are MDHEN and SYDVKM. V lost 7 bases to trimming and J lost 5 bases; unmatched junction nucleotides: 10. This CDR3 is 15 amino acids long. CDR3 loop: CASTRAGGGRDTQYF. The CDR3 DNA sequence: TGTGCCAGCACCCGAGCGGGAGGTGGACGAGATACGCAGTATTTT.

This rearrangement joins TRBV7-9 to TRBJ2-7; 9 bases fit TRBD1. The CDR3 spans 14 residues. The J segment lost 2 bases and the V segment lost 7 bases, leaving 6 bases of the junction unmatched. Looked up from germline, CDR1 is SEHNR and CDR2 is FQNEAQ (reference sequence). CDR3 coding DNA: TGTGCCAGCACCCCGACAGGGGGACCCTACGAGCAGTACTTC. As protein: CASTPTGGPYEQYF.